These 26 T cell receptor beta chains came from one sample sequenced in a study of cytomegalovirus exposure and HLA in healthy donors. Assay used: immunoSEQ multiplex PCR; TCRdb lists only in-frame clones, some missing. The sample lists 160,000 or so clones; roughly 89% were seen once. The sample comprised PBMCs. These receptors all stem from a woman aged 30 to 39 in good health and CMV-seronegative.

The V and J genes are TRBV7-2 and TRBJ1-6, with D unresolved. With 3 bases removed from V and 5 bases from J, the gap between germline ends came to 14 bases. This CDR3 region has 16 residues. Germline CDR1 and CDR2: SGHTA and FQGNSA. CDR3 in DNA: TGTGCCAGCAGCTTTATTTCGCAAGCGAATAATTCACCCCTCCACTTT. Its translation: CASSFISQANNSPLHF.

V usage is TRBV11-2 and J usage is TRBJ1-1, with D maybe TRBD1 (6 bases). Germline-derived CDR1 and CDR2 are SGHAT and FQNNGV. The CDR3 is made up of 15 amino acids. Trimming took off 1 base at V and 3 bases at J, with 12 bases between the two ends. The CDR3, as DNA: TGTGCCAGCAGCTTAGGAGGTCCAGGGGACACTGAAGCTTTCTTT. Amino acids: CASSLGGPGDTEAFF.

This chain joins TRBV14 and TRBJ2-3; D is possibly TRBD2 (6 bases). This CDR3 spans 16 amino acids. Germline V CDR1 and CDR2: SGHDN, FVKESK. V shed 4 bases and J shed 0 bases, with 14 bases lying between them. CDR3: CASSPGWGVSTDTQYF. As DNA, the CDR3 is TGTGCCAGCAGCCCCGGATGGGGGGTTAGCACAGATACGCAGTATTTT.

This clone was detected only once. The V and J genes are TRBV4-1 and TRBJ1-2, with unresolved D. This CDR3 spans 14 amino acids. Looked up from germline, CDR1 is MGHRA and CDR2 is YSYEKL. Trimming stripped 0 bases from V and 4 bases from J, with 9 bases between. CDR3 sequence reads: CASSQDRNIYGYTF. The CDR3 DNA follows: TGCGCCAGCAGCCAAGATCGAAACATCTATGGCTACACCTTC.

The chain joins TRBV7-9 to TRBJ2-7, with a possible D match to TRBD1 (7 bases). This CDR3 comprises 18 residues. Trimming removed 2 bases from V and 3 bases from J, with 23 bases in between. CDR1 and CDR2 from the germline V gene are SEHNR and FQNEAQ (reference sequence). CDR3 region: CASSLTLRGTVVHYEQYF. CDR3 nucleotides: TGTGCCAGCAGCTTAACCCTACGCGGGACAGTGGTACACTACGAGCAGTACTTC.

V usage is TRBV10-3 and J usage is TRBJ1-2; TRBD1 aligns across 8 bases. V dropped 8 bases and J dropped 3; count of bases not matched to a gene: 14. The CDR3 totals 16 residues. Germline V CDR1 and CDR2: ENHRY, SYGVKD. The CDR3 DNA follows: TGTGCCATCTCGGCGGCAGGGGGCGTGGGGTACTATGGCTACACCTTC. Protein: CAISAAGGVGYYGYTF.

Note on this clone: The same CDR3 arises from other DNA sequences in this sample as well. The chain uses TRBV5-1 and TRBJ1-5; TRBD1 aligns across 8 bases. CDR1 and CDR2 from the germline V gene are SGHRS and YFSETQ. The CDR3 is made up of 16 amino acids. V lost 0 bases to trimming and J lost 1 base; unmatched junction nucleotides: 3. The CDR3 sequence is CASSLGSGGSNQPQHF. The CDR3 DNA reads TGCGCCAGCAGCTTGGGGTCAGGGGGCAGCAATCAGCCCCAGCATTTT.

This clone has more than one count but fewer than ten. The genes are TRBV19 and TRBJ1-6; D is uncertain. Trimming shortened V by 6 bases and J by 7 bases, and 13 bases separated the two germline ends. The CDR3 extends over 14 amino acids. The germline CDR1 and CDR2 sequences are LNHDA and SQIVND (reference sequence). CDR3 sequence: CASRVAGGNSPLHF. CDR3 bases: TGTGCCAGTAGAGTGGCAGGAGGAAATTCACCCCTCCACTTT.

The chain couples TRBV4-1 to TRBJ1-5; 7 nucleotides match TRBD1. CDR1 is MGHRA, CDR2 YSYEKL, per germline. Germline trimming cut 0 bases from V and 1 base from J; bases unmatched to any gene: 6. CDR3 length equals 17 residues. CDR3 sequence (DNA): TGCGCCAGCAGCCAAGATCAAAACAGGGGAAGCAATCAGCCCCAGCATTTT. Its protein is CASSQDQNRGSNQPQHF.

The V gene is TRBV6-5, the J gene TRBJ1-6; tentative D call: TRBD1 (5 bases). Germline CDR1 reads MNHEY; CDR2 reads SVGAGI. The CDR3 is made up of 14 amino acids. V gave up 7 bases and J gave up 7 bases, with 14 bases separating them. The CDR3 DNA reads TGTGCCAGCATGGAAGGGGCCTTAAATTCACCCCTCCACTTT. Its protein is CASMEGALNSPLHF.

V is TRBV7-2 and J is TRBJ2-7, with 8 bases fitting TRBD2. The CDR3 covers 15 residues. The V gene's germline CDR1 is SGHTA and CDR2 FQGNSA. Unmatched junction bases numbered 7, after V lost 5 bases and J lost 1 base. CDR3 in amino acids: CASSIGLAGSYEQYF. CDR3 bases: TGTGCCAGCAGCATAGGGCTAGCGGGTTCCTACGAGCAGTACTTC.

This chain connects TRBV29-1 to TRBJ2-7; 11 bases map to TRBD2. Germline V gene sequence: CDR1 SQVTM, CDR2 ANQGSEA. With V trimmed by 3 bases and J by 3 bases, 7 bases remained unmatched. This CDR3 region has 15 residues. The CDR3 sequence is CSVETSGAGGYEQYF. CDR3 DNA sequence: TGCAGCGTTGAGACTAGCGGGGCCGGGGGCTACGAGCAGTACTTC.

This clone was seen only once. CDR3 amino acids: CASSLGSGWADTQYF. CDR3 coding DNA: TGTGCCAGCAGCTTGGGGTCGGGGTGGGCAGATACGCAGTATTTT. The chain employs TRBV5-8 and TRBJ2-3; tentative D call: TRBD2 (5 bases). The CDR3 spans 15 residues. CDR1 and CDR2 (germline): SGHTS, YDEGEE. The V gene lost 0 bases and the J gene lost 4 bases, with 12 bases spanning the gap.

The chain combines TRBV6-5 with TRBJ1-1; no clear D. Between the trimmed V and J ends, which lost 6 bases and 2 bases, there was a span of 4 bases. This CDR3 comprises 11 residues. Looked up from germline, CDR1 is MNHEY and CDR2 is SVGAGI. The CDR3 loop reads CASSSNTEAFF. In DNA, the CDR3 is TGTGCCAGCAGCTCTAACACTGAAGCTTTCTTT.

CDR3 bases: TGTGCCACCAGCAGAGATCTGGGGAGCGACTTGCTTCCCTCCTACGAGCAGTACTTC. Translating it yields CATSRDLGSDLLPSYEQYF. This rearrangement joins TRBV15 to TRBJ2-7; weak D call: TRBD2 (5 bases). The germline CDR1 and CDR2 sequences are LNHNV and YYDKDF (reference sequence). Trimming took 0 bases from V and 0 from J, leaving 21 bases between them. The CDR3 runs to 19 residues.

This chain connects TRBV19 to TRBJ1-1, with 11 bases identical to TRBD1. This CDR3 has 15 amino acids. V lost 6 bases to trimming and J lost 4 bases; unmatched junction nucleotides: 7. The germline V gene encodes CDR1 LNHDA and CDR2 SQIVND (reference sequence). The CDR3 region has the DNA TGTGCCAGTAGCCCCGGTGGGACAGGGGGCACTGAAGCTTTCTTT. Protein product: CASSPGGTGGTEAFF.

This chain uses TRBV9 with TRBJ2-3, with a weak D call TRBD1 (6 bases). Germline lookup yields CDR1 SGDLS and CDR2 YYNGEE. This CDR3 comprises 12 residues. Trimming left V 4 bases short and J 5 bases short, with 8 bases between. The CDR3 region is CASSTGQDTQYF. The DNA for the CDR3 is TGTGCCAGCAGCACGGGACAAGATACGCAGTATTTT.

The rearrangement joins TRBV7-2 to TRBJ2-5; 11 bases align to TRBD2. V lost 1 base, J lost 1 base, and 5 bases stayed unmatched. The CDR3 extends over 17 amino acids. CDR1 is SGHTA and CDR2 is FQGNSA in the germline V gene. CDR3 sequence: CASSLDSSGGPQETQYF. CDR3 bases: TGTGCCAGCAGCTTAGATTCTAGCGGGGGGCCCCAAGAGACCCAGTACTTC.

The chain carries TRBV6-1 and TRBJ1-3; TRBD1 aligns across 7 bases. The germline gives CDR1 MNHNS, CDR2 SASEGT. V gave up 8 bases and J gave up 3 bases; unmatched junction bases: 7. The CDR3 contains 14 residues. The CDR3 loop is CASATDRVGNTIYF. CDR3 bases: TGTGCCAGCGCCACAGACAGGGTTGGAAACACCATATATTTT.

The CDR3 sequence: CASSLRESSYNEQFF. The CDR3 region has the DNA TGTGCCAGCAGTTTGCGGGAAAGCTCCTACAATGAGCAGTTCTTC. V gene TRBV27 combines with J gene TRBJ2-1; perhaps TRBD2 as D (6 bases). The V end lost 3 bases, the J end lost 0 bases, and 9 bases lay between the germline ends. The germline V gene has CDR1 MNHEY and CDR2 SMNVEV (reference sequence). The CDR3 is 15 amino acids.

The chain couples TRBV25-1 to TRBJ1-4; D remains unclear. The CDR3 is 16 amino acids. From germline, CDR1 is MGHDK and CDR2 SYGVNS. Trimming left V 2 bases short and J 0 bases short, with 10 bases between. The chain's CDR3 is CASSEIWWPTNEKLFF. DNA of the CDR3: TGTGCCAGCAGTGAAATTTGGTGGCCAACTAATGAAAAACTGTTTTTT.

The rearrangement uses TRBV4-1 and TRBJ2-2, with 9 nucleotides matching TRBD2. The CDR3 is 16 residues long. V lost 0 bases, J lost 5 bases, and 4 bases stayed unmatched. Germline V gene data show CDR1 as MGHRA and CDR2 as YSYEKL. CDR3 sequence: CASSQEAGGPTGELFF. The CDR3 DNA is TGCGCCAGCAGCCAAGAGGCGGGGGGGCCGACCGGGGAGCTGTTTTTT.

This chain connects TRBV2 to TRBJ2-5, with TRBD2 matching over 9 bases. The CDR3 spans 14 residues. Trimming at V came to 6 bases and at J to 5 bases, leaving 7 bases not matched to a gene. Germline lookup yields CDR1 SNHLY and CDR2 FYNNEI. CDR3 DNA: TGTGCCAGCAGAAAACCGACTAGCGGCGAGACCCAGTACTTC. It codes for CASRKPTSGETQYF.

This chain uses TRBV6-1 with TRBJ1-2, with D perhaps TRBD1 (5 bases). The V end lost 2 bases, the J end lost 5 bases, and 12 bases lay between the germline ends. CDR1 MNHNS and CDR2 SASEGT come from the germline V gene. The CDR3 totals 14 residues. CDR3 loop: CASSESGRNYGYTF. In DNA form, the CDR3 reads TGTGCCAGCAGTGAATCAGGGAGGAATTATGGCTACACCTTC.

The J gene is TRBJ2-7, the V gene TRBV5-1; possibly TRBD2 for D (6 bases). V was pared by 6 bases and J by 0 bases, with 10 bases between. The length of the CDR3 is 13 residues. Germline V gives CDR1 SGHRS, CDR2 YFSETQ. Written as DNA, the CDR3 is TGCGCCAGCACGTTGGGGGGCTCCTACGAGCAGTACTTC. Its translation is CASTLGGSYEQYF. The variable domain in full, with the rest retrieved from reference TRBV5-1 and TRBJ2-7, is KAGVTQTPRYLIKTRGQQVTLSCSPISGHRSVSWYQQTPGQGLQFLFEYFSETQRNKGNFPGRFSGRQFSNSRSEMNVSTLELGDSALYLCASTLGGSYEQYFGPGTRLTVT.

The chain combines TRBV18 with TRBJ2-2; TRBD2 is a possible D gene (6 bases). CDR3 length: 17 amino acids. Germline V gene sequence: CDR1 KGHSH, CDR2 LQKENI. Between the trimmed V and J ends, which lost 3 bases and 2 bases, there was a span of 16 bases. This chain's CDR3 is CASSPTGASANTGELFF. The CDR3, as DNA: TGTGCCAGCTCACCTACCGGGGCTAGCGCAAACACCGGGGAGCTGTTTTTT.